These 2 T cell receptor beta chains share one sample of origin, sequenced in a study of T-cell memory formation after mild COVID-19. TCRdb called the 5' RACE reads again in MiXCR, with one record for every CDR3 protein. This sample has fewer than 700,000 distinct CDR3 sequences, with 18% found just once. The sequencing sample was made of PBMCs or a T cell subset sorted from them (not recorded which). The receptors were sampled from an adult woman who had mild COVID-19 (a few samples of this study predate the infection). Cell type and time point are not known.

CDR3 loop: CASSLATGRYFEQYF. In DNA, the CDR3 is TGCGCCAGCAGCTTGGCGACAGGGAGGTACTTCGAGCAGTACTTC. The chain uses TRBV5-1 and TRBJ2-7; possible D gene TRBD1, 7 bases. The germline V gene encodes CDR1 SGHRS and CDR2 YFSETQ. The CDR3 totals 15 residues. V gave up 0 bases and J gave up 6 bases, with 16 bases separating them.

This clonotype has only a few counts. This chain links TRBV7-9 with TRBJ2-7; 9 bases agree with TRBD1. Germline assignment: CDR1 SEHNR and CDR2 FQNEAQ (reference sequence). V gave up 7 bases and J gave up 5 bases; unmatched junction bases: 6. This CDR3 contains 13 residues. The DNA of the CDR3 is TGTGCCAGCATCCTGGGACAGGGTGACGAGCAGTACTTC. Amino acid sequence: CASILGQGDEQYF.